The sequence of this TCR beta chain was determined in a study of blood T cell repertoires in COVID-19. Study overall: From T cells, B-cell-depleted T cells, or PBMCs came the material, which was cDNA or gDNA.

Patients from Seattle were sampled longitudinally, starting during active infection. Germline assignment: CDR1 MDHEN and CDR2 SYDVKM. The CDR3 consists of 12 residues. The V and J ends lost 7 bases and 8 bases, in that order; junction bases with no gene match: 7. As processed by the authors: Amplification of reference gene primers was used by the study to estimate nucleated cell counts. This table comes from immunoSEQ multiplex PCR, and its TCRdb copy is limited to in-frame clones, with some not included. V, J and clone size are those of that table, while D and trimming were read from the DNA. This table holds 250,000 to 400,000 clones, 70% to 90% found once.

The sample comprised peripheral blood. The receptor comes from a woman aged 25 to 45 with COVID-19, enrolled during active disease. The chain combines TRBV28 with TRBJ1-2, with 7 bases fitting TRBD1. DNA of the CDR3: TGTGCCAGCACGCCGGGACAGAGCGGCTACACCTTC. Translation gives CASTPGQSGYTF.